This TCR beta chain was obtained from a study of cytomegalovirus exposure and HLA in healthy donors. This clone was picked up one time. The antigen remains undetermined. Deletions cut 3 bases from V and 4 bases from J, with 10 bases between. Germline-derived CDR1 and CDR2 are MGHRA and YSYEKL. The CDR3 has 14 residues. Broader study findings: CMV antigen specificity of three CMV-associated chains was confirmed in vitro. There were under 200 TCR beta chains listed as cytomegalovirus-associated. Most TCR sequences were uncommon, yet certain public TCRs appeared in many donors.

Repertoires were generated with immunoSEQ multiplex PCR, while TCRdb's copy carries only in-frame clones and drops some. The table has roughly 120,000 clones, more than 85% seen once; the top ten hold around 4.5%. This clonotype originated in a man between 18 and 29 years old in good health and CMV-seropositive. The sample comprised PBMCs. The J gene is TRBJ1-3, the V gene TRBV4-1, with unresolved D. CDR3 in DNA: TGCGCCAGCAGCCACGGTCCGGGAGGAAACACCATATATTTT. The encoded protein is CASSHGPGGNTIYF.